The rows below give T cell receptor beta chains drawn from one sample of a study of cytomegalovirus exposure and HLA in healthy donors. Profiled with immunoSEQ multiplex PCR; TCRdb holds only in-frame clones, not every one. This sample yields 90,000 to 150,000 clones, of which approximately 80% are seen a single time; less than 2.5% belongs to the top ten. Sequenced: PBMCs. The source of these receptors is a woman between 40 and 55 years old in good health and CMV-seronegative. Each CDR3 is given with its conserved first and last residue. D genes are given only for firm matches. Size is omitted from some rows. Given values are once, few, many or a class for expanded clones.

J gene: TRBJ1-6
V gene: TRBV28
CDR3 length: 13
clone size: NA
D gene: NA
CDR3 protein: CASSLSGDSPLHF
CDR3 DNA: TGTGCCAGCAGTTTATCAGGTGATTCACCCCTCCACTTT

J gene: TRBJ2-7
V gene: TRBV6-1
CDR3 length: 15
clone size: NA
D gene: NA
CDR3 protein: CASSEALQGPDEQYF
CDR3 DNA: TGTGCCAGCAGTGAAGCGCTGCAGGGGCCAGACGAGCAGTACTTC

J gene: TRBJ1-1
V gene: TRBV6-5
CDR3 length: 11
clone size: NA
D gene: NA
CDR3 protein: CASRRGTEAFF
CDR3 DNA: TGTGCCAGCAGGAGGGGGACTGAAGCTTTCTTT

J gene: TRBJ2-1
V gene: TRBV15
CDR3 length: 14
clone size: NA
D gene: TRBD2
CDR3 protein: CATSRGGTSDEQFF
CDR3 DNA: TGTGCCACCAGCAGGGGCGGGACTAGCGATGAGCAGTTCTTC

J gene: TRBJ1-1
V gene: TRBV14
CDR3 length: 14
clone size: NA
D gene: TRBD1
CDR3 protein: CASSQVPRGPEAFF
CDR3 DNA: TGTGCCAGCAGCCAAGTGCCCAGGGGGCCTGAAGCTTTCTTT

J gene: TRBJ1-1
V gene: TRBV19
CDR3 length: 14
clone size: NA
D gene: NA
CDR3 protein: CASSTSDRNTEAFF
CDR3 DNA: TGTGCCAGTAGTACGTCGGACAGGAACACTGAAGCTTTCTTT

J gene: TRBJ1-4
V gene: TRBV30
CDR3 length: 15
clone size: NA
D gene: NA
CDR3 protein: CAWRPDSATNEKLFF
CDR3 DNA: TGTGCCTGGAGACCTGACAGTGCAACTAATGAAAAACTGTTTTTT

J gene: TRBJ2-4
V gene: TRBV27
CDR3 length: 16
clone size: NA
D gene: TRBD2
CDR3 protein: CASSTSGWLAKNIQYF
CDR3 DNA: TGTGCCAGCAGTACTAGCGGGTGGCTAGCCAAAAACATTCAGTACTTC

J gene: TRBJ2-7
V gene: TRBV7-9
CDR3 length: 14
clone size: once
D gene: TRBD1
CDR3 protein: CASSLGTGWIEQYF
CDR3 DNA: TGTGCCAGCAGCTTAGGGACAGGGTGGATCGAGCAGTACTTC

J gene: TRBJ2-1
V gene: TRBV4-1
CDR3 length: 16
clone size: NA
D gene: TRBD2
CDR3 protein: CASSQDPSGGYNEQFF
CDR3 DNA: TGCGCCAGCAGCCAAGATCCCAGCGGGGGTTACAATGAGCAGTTCTTC

J gene: TRBJ1-2
V gene: TRBV7-9
CDR3 length: 12
clone size: NA
D gene: NA
CDR3 protein: CSSSGRERGYTF
CDR3 DNA: TGTTCCAGCAGCGGGAGGGAGAGGGGCTACACCTTC

J gene: TRBJ2-1
V gene: TRBV6-5
CDR3 length: 15
clone size: NA
D gene: TRBD2
CDR3 protein: CASSTLAGGPYEQFF
CDR3 DNA: TGTGCCAGCAGTACCTTAGCGGGGGGGCCCTATGAGCAGTTCTTC

J gene: TRBJ2-2
V gene: TRBV2
CDR3 length: 17
clone size: NA
D gene: NA
CDR3 protein: CASSEGRQDPGTGELFF
CDR3 DNA: TGTGCCAGCAGTGAAGGCAGACAGGACCCCGGCACCGGGGAGCTGTTTTTT

J gene: TRBJ1-1
V gene: TRBV5-1
CDR3 length: 16
clone size: NA
D gene: TRBD1
CDR3 protein: CASSLATGALNTEAFF
CDR3 DNA: TGCGCCAGCAGCTTAGCCACAGGGGCTCTCAACACTGAAGCTTTCTTT

J gene: TRBJ2-2
V gene: TRBV5-1
CDR3 length: 17
clone size: NA
D gene: TRBD2
CDR3 protein: CASRAATSGILTGELFF
CDR3 DNA: TGCGCCAGCAGGGCCGCGACTAGCGGGATACTTACCGGGGAGCTGTTTTTT

J gene: TRBJ2-7
V gene: TRBV5-1
CDR3 length: 13
clone size: NA
D gene: NA
CDR3 protein: CASSVGQNYEQYF
CDR3 DNA: TGCGCCAGCAGCGTGGGACAAAACTACGAGCAGTACTTC

J gene: TRBJ2-2
V gene: TRBV6-1
CDR3 length: 14
clone size: few
D gene: NA
CDR3 protein: CASSSLATTGELFF
CDR3 DNA: TGTGCCAGCAGTTCCCTCGCTACCACCGGGGAGCTGTTTTTT

J gene: TRBJ2-5
V gene: TRBV6-6
CDR3 length: 14
clone size: NA
D gene: NA
CDR3 protein: CASSYSGGMETQYF
CDR3 DNA: TGTGCCAGCAGTTACTCAGGCGGGATGGAGACCCAGTACTTC

J gene: TRBJ1-1
V gene: TRBV11-2
CDR3 length: 14
clone size: NA
D gene: NA
CDR3 protein: CASSPSQANTEAFF
CDR3 DNA: TGTGCCAGCAGCCCCTCGCAGGCGAACACTGAAGCTTTCTTT

J gene: TRBJ2-5
V gene: TRBV7-3
CDR3 length: 16
clone size: NA
D gene: TRBD1
CDR3 protein: CASSLVGQGKRETQYF
CDR3 DNA: TGTGCCAGCAGCTTAGTCGGACAGGGGAAGAGGGAGACCCAGTACTTC